The 20 T cell receptor beta chains given below trace back to one sample, sequenced in a study of shared clonotypes between healthy human individuals. Data came from immunoSEQ multiplex PCR; TCRdb stores just in-frame clones and leaves some out. The data contain about 600,000 clones, approximately 97% of them singletons. Input material: naive CD4+ T cells sorted from blood. The subset: CD45RA+ positively selected. The receptors originated from a woman aged 25 to 45 in good health.

This clone appeared a single time. The chain links TRBV28 to TRBJ1-1; D is unresolved. In germline, CDR1 is MDHEN, CDR2 SYDVKM. The CDR3 is made up of 13 amino acids. V was cut by 4 bases and J by 4 bases, with 10 bases left in between. The CDR3 region is CASSSPSGTEAFF. The CDR3 DNA reads as TGTGCCAGCAGTTCCCCGTCAGGCACTGAAGCTTTCTTT.

The chain has TRBV6-6 and TRBJ2-1; tentative D call: TRBD2 (5 bases). The V end lost 6 bases, the J end lost 5 bases, and 11 bases lay between the germline ends. CDR3 length: 13 residues. Germline V lookup: CDR1 MNHNY, CDR2 SVGAGI (reference sequence). The CDR3 sequence: CASRLVVNNEQFF. CDR3 nucleotides: TGTGCCAGCAGACTAGTGGTGAACAATGAGCAGTTCTTC.

The rearrangement joins TRBV5-1 to TRBJ2-2; 12 bases agree with TRBD2. Germline V CDR1 and CDR2: SGHRS, YFSETQ. This CDR3 has 17 residues. J gave up 5 bases and V 4 bases, and 9 bases lay outside the gene matches. The CDR3 protein is CASSARLAGEGTGELFF. DNA of the CDR3: TGCGCCAGCAGCGCCAGACTAGCGGGAGAGGGAACCGGGGAGCTGTTTTTT. The entire variable domain, with the rest obtained from reference TRBV5-1 and TRBJ2-2, is as follows: KAGVTQTPRYLIKTRGQQVTLSCSPISGHRSVSWYQQTPGQGLQFLFEYFSETQRNKGNFPGRFSGRQFSNSRSEMNVSTLELGDSALYLCASSARLAGEGTGELFFGEGSRLTVL.

The chain employs TRBV28 and TRBJ1-4; D is undetermined. Trimming stripped 2 bases from V and 6 bases from J, with 10 bases between. Germline V lookup: CDR1 MDHEN, CDR2 SYDVKM. This CDR3 is built from 14 residues. This chain's CDR3 is CASSLIPVDEKLFF. The DNA of the CDR3 is TGTGCCAGCAGTTTAATACCGGTGGATGAAAAACTGTTTTTT.

The rearrangement links TRBV11-3 to TRBJ1-1, with 7 bases that match TRBD1. The CDR3 consists of 18 residues. V lost 4 bases to trimming and J lost 0 bases; unmatched junction nucleotides: 14. Per the germline V gene, CDR1 is SGHNT and CDR2 is YENEEA. CDR3 protein: CASSYTEDRSDMNTEAFF. The CDR3 DNA follows: TGTGCCAGCAGCTACACCGAGGACAGGAGCGACATGAACACTGAAGCTTTCTTT.

J is TRBJ2-1 and V is TRBV25-1; no clear D. V lost 2 bases, J lost 4 bases, and 9 bases lay in between. Germline V lookup: CDR1 MGHDK, CDR2 SYGVNS. This CDR3 has 14 amino acids. The CDR3 protein is CASSEQHRYNEQFF. CDR3 bases: TGTGCCAGCAGTGAACAACACAGATACAATGAGCAGTTCTTC.

The gene calls are TRBV14 and TRBJ2-3, with a tentative D call TRBD2 (6 bases). This CDR3 has 17 residues. CDR1 SGHDN and CDR2 FVKESK come from the germline V gene. V lost 2 bases and J lost 2, with 17 bases in between. The CDR3 reads CASSQISAGSNTDTQYF. DNA of the CDR3: TGTGCCAGCAGCCAAATTAGTGCGGGATCGAACACAGATACGCAGTATTTT.

This chain connects TRBV6-1 to TRBJ1-3; the D gene is possibly TRBD1 (5 bases). V gave up 6 bases and J gave up 5 bases, with 11 bases separating them. Per germline, CDR1 MNHNS and CDR2 SASEGT. This CDR3 has 13 residues. CDR3 sequence: CASSGHRRNTIYF. CDR3 DNA: TGTGCCAGCAGCGGACACCGACGAAACACCATATATTTT.

The J gene is TRBJ1-1, the V gene TRBV2; TRBD1 matches at 9 bases. The CDR3 spans 15 residues. The junction had 7 bases not matched to a gene; V was cut back by 5 bases and J by 3 bases. CDR1 SNHLY and CDR2 FYNNEI come from the germline V gene. The CDR3 region is CASSSMTGGYTEAFF. For the CDR3, the DNA is TGTGCCAGCAGTTCCATGACAGGGGGATACACTGAAGCTTTCTTT.

The chain carries TRBV5-4 and TRBJ1-2, with D possibly matching TRBD1 (6 bases). The germline V gene encodes CDR1 SGHNT and CDR2 YYREEE (reference sequence). V gave up 1 base and J gave up 4 bases, with 14 bases separating them. The CDR3 has 15 residues. The CDR3 nucleotides read TGTGCCAGCAGCTTGCAGGGGCAGGCTATCTATGGCTACACCTTC. It specifies CASSLQGQAIYGYTF.

This chain connects TRBV5-4 to TRBJ2-3, with D possibly matching TRBD2 (6 bases). The germline CDR1 and CDR2 sequences are SGHNT and YYREEE (reference sequence). V lost 2 bases to trimming and J lost 7 bases, with 14 bases between them. The CDR3 spans 14 residues. CDR3 in DNA: TGTGCCAGCAGCTTCACCGGGAGTGGGAATACGCAGTATTTT. The encoded protein is CASSFTGSGNTQYF. Looking up the rest from reference TRBV5-4 and TRBJ2-3 gives the full variable domain: ETGVTQSPTHLIKTRGQQVTLRCSSQSGHNTVSWYQQALGQGPQFIFQYYREEENGRGNFPPRFSGLQFPNYSSELNVNALELDDSALYLCASSFTGSGNTQYFGPGTRLTVL.

The J gene is TRBJ1-1, the V gene TRBV4-2; D might be TRBD1 (5 bases). Germline V gene data show CDR1 as LGHNA and CDR2 as YNFKEQ. The CDR3 is 17 amino acids. Trimming pared 0 bases from V and 0 bases from J, leaving 14 bases between. The CDR3 spells CASSQDRLGQMNTEAFF. CDR3 in DNA: TGTGCCAGCAGCCAAGATAGATTGGGGCAGATGAACACTGAAGCTTTCTTT.

CDR3 loop: CASSRGQLQPQHF. The CDR3 DNA is TGTGCCAGCAGCAGAGGACAGCTCCAGCCCCAGCATTTT. V and J are TRBV6-6 and TRBJ1-5, with D possibly TRBD1 on 6 matching bases. The ends were cut back, 6 bases at V and 7 bases at J, with 13 bases in the middle. Germline V gene lookup returns CDR1 MNHNY and CDR2 SVGAGI (reference sequence). The CDR3 runs 13 residues.

The chain combines TRBV4-1 with TRBJ2-3, with D hard to call. Between the trimmed V and J ends, which lost 0 bases and 14 bases, there was a span of 12 bases. The V gene's germline CDR1 is MGHRA and CDR2 YSYEKL. The CDR3 loop spans 12 amino acids. The CDR3 reads CASSQDGWGRYF. CDR3 DNA: TGCGCCAGCAGCCAAGATGGATGGGGAAGGTATTTT.

CDR3 sequence: CASSLQPGGREKLFF. CDR3 sequence (DNA): TGCGCCAGCAGCCTGCAACCGGGAGGGCGAGAAAAACTGTTTTTT. The J gene is TRBJ1-4, the V gene TRBV5-1, with D unresolved. Germline V gene sequence: CDR1 SGHRS, CDR2 YFSETQ. The CDR3 is made up of 15 amino acids. Trimming left V 4 bases short and J 8 bases short, with 18 bases between.

In its sample, this clone was seen a few times. V and J are TRBV28 and TRBJ2-2, with D possibly matching TRBD1 (6 bases). Trimming stripped 7 bases from V and 1 base from J, with 10 bases between. The germline CDR1 and CDR2 sequences are MDHEN and SYDVKM. There are 14 residues in the CDR3. The CDR3: CASTLGQNTGELFF. As DNA, the CDR3 is TGTGCCAGCACCCTGGGACAGAACACCGGGGAGCTGTTTTTT.

The gene calls are TRBV9 and TRBJ2-7; the D gene is possibly TRBD2 (5 bases). The CDR3 extends over 16 amino acids. Trimming stripped 7 bases from V and 3 bases from J, with 23 bases between. Per germline, CDR1 SGDLS and CDR2 YYNGEE. CDR3 DNA sequence: TGTGCCAGCTCCCATGGAGCGGCCCTTCAAATCTACGAGCAGTACTTC. Protein sequence: CASSHGAALQIYEQYF.

This chain uses TRBV6-5 with TRBJ1-1, with D maybe TRBD1 (6 bases). Trimming pared 2 bases from V and 1 base from J, leaving 14 bases between. The CDR3 has 16 residues. In germline, CDR1 is MNHEY, CDR2 SVGAGI. CDR3 bases: TGTGCCAGCAGTTACGCCGGGGGCCTCAAGAACACTGAAGCTTTCTTT. Protein product: CASSYAGGLKNTEAFF.

This clone was observed a single time. As DNA, the CDR3 is TGTGCCAGCAGGGGAACAGGGGGATCAGGAAACACCATATATTTT. This gives the protein CASRGTGGSGNTIYF. J is TRBJ1-3 and V is TRBV28; 8 nucleotides line up with TRBD1. Germline CDR1 reads MDHEN; CDR2 reads SYDVKM. The CDR3 has 15 residues. J gave up 4 bases and V 6 bases, and 8 bases lay outside the gene matches.

CDR3 DNA sequence: TGTGCCAGCAGTCGGCCAGGGCCCCGAAACACCATATATTTT. It yields the protein CASSRPGPRNTIYF. V and J are TRBV6-6 and TRBJ1-3; D may be TRBD1 (5 bases). V was trimmed by 5 bases and J by 5 bases, leaving 13 bases between them. CDR1 and CDR2 from the germline V gene are MNHNY and SVGAGI (reference sequence). The CDR3 loop spans 14 amino acids.